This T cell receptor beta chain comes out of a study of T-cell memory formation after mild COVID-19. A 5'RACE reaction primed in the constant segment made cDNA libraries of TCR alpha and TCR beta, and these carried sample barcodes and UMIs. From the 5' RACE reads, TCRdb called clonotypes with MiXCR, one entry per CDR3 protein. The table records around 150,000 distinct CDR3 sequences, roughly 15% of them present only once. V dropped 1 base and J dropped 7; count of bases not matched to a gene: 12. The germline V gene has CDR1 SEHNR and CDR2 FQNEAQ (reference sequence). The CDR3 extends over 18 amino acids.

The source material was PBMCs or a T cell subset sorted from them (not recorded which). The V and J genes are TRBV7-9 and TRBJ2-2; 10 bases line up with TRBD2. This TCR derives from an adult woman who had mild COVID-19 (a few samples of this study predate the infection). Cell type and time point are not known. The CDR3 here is CASSLGLAGASRNGELFF. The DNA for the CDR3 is TGTGCCAGCAGCTTAGGGCTAGCGGGAGCTTCTCGGAACGGGGAGCTGTTTTTT.